One sample yielded the 19 T cell receptor beta chains listed below, sequenced in a study of lymphopenia after photon versus proton radiotherapy. Assay: immunoSEQ multiplex PCR; the TCRdb copy retains only in-frame clones and omits some. In the table there are around 28,000 clones, 65% to 85% of which are singletons. The sample was peripheral blood, taken from a patient treated with photon-based radiotherapy. These receptors were collected from a man over 45 with gastric cancer.

This chain connects TRBV13 to TRBJ2-2, with a tentative D call TRBD2 (5 bases). V lost 5 bases, J lost 5 bases, and 21 bases lay in between. Germline assignment: CDR1 PRHDT and CDR2 FYEKMQ (reference sequence). The CDR3 consists of 17 residues. The CDR3: CASSPRAVGSGTGELFF. CDR3 DNA sequence: TGTGCCAGCAGCCCGCGGGCAGTGGGGAGTGGGACCGGGGAGCTGTTTTTT.

The chain is built from TRBV7-2 and TRBJ2-5; the D gene could be TRBD1 or TRBD2 (5 bases each). V lost 3 bases, J lost 4 bases, and 12 bases lay in between. The CDR3 consists of 14 residues. Germline V gene lookup returns CDR1 SGHTA and CDR2 FQGNSA. The CDR3 DNA is TGTGCCAGCAGCTTTCCAGGGAGAAGAGAGACCCAGTACTTC. It is translated as CASSFPGRRETQYF.

The V and J genes are TRBV23-1 and TRBJ1-5; D uncertain. TRBV23-1 is an open reading frame whose function is uncertain. There are 12 residues in the CDR3. The ends were cut back, 4 bases at V and 5 bases at J, with 6 bases in the middle. CDR3 nucleotide sequence: TGCGCCAGCAGTCTCCCCGATCAGCCCCAGCATTTT. Its protein is CASSLPDQPQHF.

This clone was counted only a few times. The chain is built from TRBV15 and TRBJ1-6; 8 bases fit TRBD1. CDR3 length equals 17 residues. V was pared by 0 bases and J by 6 bases, with 7 bases of the junction left unmatched. Germline CDR1 LNHNV, CDR2 YYDKDF (reference sequence). CDR3: CATSRDWTGTTNSPLHF. Written as DNA, the CDR3 is TGTGCCACCAGCAGAGATTGGACAGGGACCACTAATTCACCCCTCCACTTT.

This rearrangement joins TRBV6-1 to TRBJ2-3; D is possibly TRBD1 (6 bases). Trimming removed 4 bases at V and 2 bases at J, with 16 bases between. This CDR3 comprises 16 residues. CDR1 is MNHNS and CDR2 is SASEGT in the germline V gene. The CDR3 region is CASSANTGTYTDTQYF. The CDR3 DNA sequence: TGTGCCAGCAGTGCCAATACCGGGACATACACAGATACGCAGTATTTT.

The chain links TRBV9 to TRBJ2-1, with D maybe TRBD2 (5 bases). This CDR3 has 12 amino acids. Germline CDR1 reads SGDLS; CDR2 reads YYNGEE. Trimming took 1 base from V and 9 from J, leaving 8 bases between them. This CDR3 reads CASSVTGGEQFF. Here the CDR3 DNA reads TGTGCCAGCAGCGTAACCGGAGGTGAGCAGTTCTTC.

The V and J genes are TRBV7-2 and TRBJ2-3; a weak D match, TRBD2 (6 bases). The germline CDR1 and CDR2 sequences are SGHTA and FQGNSA. The length of the CDR3 is 16 residues. Trimming pared 1 base from V and 6 bases from J, leaving 17 bases between. CDR3 DNA sequence: TGTGCCAGCAGCTTAGGTGGTAGCGGAGAGGCGGATACGCAGTATTTT. It yields the protein CASSLGGSGEADTQYF.

CDR3 sequence (DNA): TGCGCCAGCAGCTTGCCAGACACCACAGATACGCAGTATTTT. Protein: CASSLPDTTDTQYF. This rearrangement joins TRBV5-1 to TRBJ2-3; unclear D gene. CDR1 and CDR2 (germline): SGHRS, YFSETQ. Trimming removed 1 base at V and 2 bases at J, with 8 bases between. The length of the CDR3 is 14 residues.

The gene calls are TRBV4-1 and TRBJ2-2; TRBD1 agrees at 7 bases. Germline V gene lookup returns CDR1 MGHRA and CDR2 YSYEKL. Trimming took 2 bases from V and 6 from J; bases not matched to a gene: 12. The CDR3 spans 17 residues. Here the CDR3 DNA reads TGCGCCAGCAGCCAACGGGACAGCCTTTCTGGTGCCGGGGAGCTGTTTTTT. It specifies CASSQRDSLSGAGELFF.

V is TRBV21-1 and J is TRBJ1-5; TRBD1 is the table's D call and was not checked against the DNA. TRBV21-1 is a pseudogene segment. The CDR3 is 18 amino acids. CDR3 sequence (DNA): TGTGCCAGCAGCTTCTCGACAGGGGGAAATGAATTGTTACAGCCCCAGCATTTT. Amino acids: CASSFSTGGNELLQPQHF.

This clone has only a few counts. The V gene is TRBV11-2, the J gene TRBJ2-4; 7 nucleotides align to TRBD2. The CDR3 loop spans 18 amino acids. The junction had 11 bases not matched to a gene; V was cut back by 3 bases and J by 0 bases. Germline V CDR1 and CDR2: SGHAT, FQNNGV. CDR3 in amino acids: CASSLGGGLGLAKNIQYF. CDR3 bases: TGTGCCAGCAGCTTGGGCGGGGGTTTAGGCCTAGCCAAAAACATTCAGTACTTC.

V usage is TRBV11-2 and J usage is TRBJ2-7; 8 bases map to TRBD1. The CDR3 extends over 16 amino acids. V lost 1 base to trimming and J lost 4 bases; unmatched junction nucleotides: 9. Looked up from germline, CDR1 is SGHAT and CDR2 is FQNNGV. The CDR3 protein is CASSLGGAGGIYEQYF. CDR3 DNA: TGTGCCAGCAGCTTAGGGGGGGCAGGGGGCATTTACGAGCAGTACTTC.

The chain links TRBV4-1 to TRBJ2-1; D not resolved. V lost 1 base and J 11 bases, leaving 15 bases between the germline ends. CDR1 and CDR2 (germline): MGHRA, YSYEKL. The CDR3 covers 14 residues. Written as DNA, the CDR3 is TGCGCCAGCAGCCAAGGTCTAATCCTGACAAAGCAGTTCTTC. Translated, it gives CASSQGLILTKQFF.

The chain uses TRBV6-1 and TRBJ2-7, with no clear D. The CDR3 is 11 residues long. CDR1 is MNHNS and CDR2 is SASEGT in the germline V gene. V was cut by 5 bases and J by 5 bases, with 7 bases left in between. The CDR3 DNA reads TGTGCCAGCAGTTACCTCGACGAGCAGTACTTC. It yields the protein CASSYLDEQYF.

V usage is TRBV5-1 and J usage is TRBJ2-1; perhaps TRBD1 as D (6 bases). From germline, CDR1 is SGHRS and CDR2 YFSETQ. This CDR3 spans 14 amino acids. V lost 7 bases to trimming and J lost 9 bases, with 20 bases between them. In DNA form, the CDR3 reads TGCGCCAGCGTCTCTTTCTTTGGGGGCAGTGAGCAGTTCTTC. Its translation is CASVSFFGGSEQFF.

The CDR3 DNA reads TGTGCCAGCAGCCCTGGGACAGAAGAGACCCAGTACTTC. This gives the protein CASSPGTEETQYF. This chain connects TRBV12-1 to TRBJ2-5; TRBD1, as called in the table, went unchecked against the DNA. TRBV12-1 is recorded as a pseudogene. There are 13 residues in the CDR3.

This clone has only one observation. The chain joins TRBV11-3 to TRBJ2-5; D might be TRBD1 (5 bases). The CDR3 has 13 residues. Trimming cost V 5 bases and J 5 bases, with 12 bases left between them. CDR1 is SGHNT and CDR2 is YENEEA in the germline V gene. CDR3 region: CASSPKWGETQYF. The CDR3 DNA sequence: TGTGCCAGCAGCCCAAAGTGGGGCGAGACCCAGTACTTC. The full variable domain, in which reference TRBV11-3 and TRBJ2-5 provide the parts outside the CDR3, is EAGVVQSPRYKIIEKKQPVAFWCNPISGHNTLYWYLQNLGQGPELLIRYENEEAVDDSQLPKDRFSAERLKGVDSTLKIQPAELGDSAVYLCASSPKWGETQYFGPGTRLLVL.

The chain is built from TRBV6-6 and TRBJ1-6; D is undetermined. Trimming removed 0 bases from V and 4 bases from J, with 7 bases in between. This CDR3 contains 15 residues. Germline CDR1 MNHNY, CDR2 SVGAGI (reference sequence). The CDR3 coding sequence is TGTGCCAGCAGTTACTCGACGGCATATAATTCACCCCTCCACTTT. Its translation: CASSYSTAYNSPLHF.

Only a few counts were recorded for this clone. Here the CDR3 DNA reads TGTGCCACCAGACAGGTCCTCTATAGCAATCAGCCCCAGCATTTT. It specifies CATRQVLYSNQPQHF. The chain is built from TRBV6-1 and TRBJ1-5; maybe TRBD1 (6 bases). Germline lookup yields CDR1 MNHNS and CDR2 SASEGT. The ends were cut back, 10 bases at V and 0 bases at J, with 16 bases in the middle. The CDR3 is made up of 15 amino acids.